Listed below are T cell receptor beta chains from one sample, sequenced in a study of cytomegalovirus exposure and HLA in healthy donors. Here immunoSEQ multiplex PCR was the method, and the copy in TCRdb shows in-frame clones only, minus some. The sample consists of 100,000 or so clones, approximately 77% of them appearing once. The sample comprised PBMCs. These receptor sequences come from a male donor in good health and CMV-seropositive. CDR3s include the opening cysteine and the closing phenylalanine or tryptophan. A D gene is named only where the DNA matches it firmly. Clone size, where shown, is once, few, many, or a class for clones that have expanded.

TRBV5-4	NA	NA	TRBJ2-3	TGTGCCAGCAGCTTGGATCTGGCGGAGAGTGCAGATACGCAGTATTTT	CASSLDLAESADTQYF
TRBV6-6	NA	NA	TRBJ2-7	TGTGCCAGCAGTTACTCCGACAGGCCCGCTTGCGGGCAGTACTTC	CASSYSDRPACGQYF
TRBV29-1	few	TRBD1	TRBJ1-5	TGCAGCGTCCAGGGACAGGGGGATCAGCCCCAGCATTTT	CSVQGQGDQPQHF
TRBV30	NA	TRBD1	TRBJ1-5	TGTGCCTGGAGCGATCGACAGGGCCGACTTAGCAATCAGCCCCAGCATTTT	CAWSDRQGRLSNQPQHF
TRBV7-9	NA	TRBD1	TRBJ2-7	TGTGCCAGCAGCCAGGGGGTCTCCTACGAGCAGTACTTC	CASSQGVSYEQYF
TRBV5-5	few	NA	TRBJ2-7	TGTGCCAGCAGCTTGCTGCGCGAGCAGTACTTC	CASSLLREQYF
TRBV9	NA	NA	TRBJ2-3	TGTGCCAGCAGCGTAGCTTCTAGGAGGGTGGGTACAGATACGCAGTATTTT	CASSVASRRVGTDTQYF
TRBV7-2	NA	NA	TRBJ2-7	TGTGCCAGCACCGGAGGGGCGAGAGCCCAGCGGAGGTACGAGCAGTACTTC	CASTGGARAQRRYEQYF
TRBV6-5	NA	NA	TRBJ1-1	TGTGCCGTGACGGAGAATTCGGCTTTCTTT	CAVTENSAFF
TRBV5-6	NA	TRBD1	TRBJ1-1	TGTGCCAGCAGCGTGGACAGGGCGGGCGCTGAAGCTTTCTTT	CASSVDRAGAEAFF
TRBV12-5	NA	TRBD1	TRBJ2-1	TGTGCTTTACCTCCGGGACAGTCCTACAATGAGCAGTTCTTC	CALPPGQSYNEQFF
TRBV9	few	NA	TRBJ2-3	TGTGCCAGCAGCGTAGGTCGGGGTAGGGAAACAGATACGCAGTATTTT	CASSVGRGRETDTQYF
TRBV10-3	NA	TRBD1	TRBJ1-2	TGTGCCATCAGTGAGGAGGGTCAGGGGGTGTATGGCTACACCTTC	CAISEEGQGVYGYTF
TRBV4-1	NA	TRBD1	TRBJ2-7	TGCGCCAGCAGCCATAATGGACAGGGGGACTACGAGCAGTACTTC	CASSHNGQGDYEQYF
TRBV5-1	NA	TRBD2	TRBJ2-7	TGCGCCAGCAGCCTAGGGACTAGCGTCGAAGAGCAGTACTTC	CASSLGTSVEEQYF
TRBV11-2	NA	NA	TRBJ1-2	TGTGCCAGCAGCTTAGATCGGAGCAGTACTAACTATGGCTACACCTTC	CASSLDRSSTNYGYTF
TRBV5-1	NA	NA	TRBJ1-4	TGCGCCAGCAGCGAAGGGGAGGGAGGCGAAAAACTGTTTTTT	CASSEGEGGEKLFF
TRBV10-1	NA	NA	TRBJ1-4	TGCGCCAGCAGGTTCGACAGGCAACTAAATGAAAAACTGTTTTTT	CASRFDRQLNEKLFF
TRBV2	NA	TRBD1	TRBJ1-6	TGTGCCAGCAGTGGTGACAGGGTAGCCTATAATTCACCCCTCCACTTT	CASSGDRVAYNSPLHF
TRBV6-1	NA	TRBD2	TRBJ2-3	TGTGCCAGCAGTGAACAGCGGGGGGTCACAGATACGCAGTATTTT	CASSEQRGVTDTQYF
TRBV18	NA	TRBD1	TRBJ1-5	TGTGCCAGCTCACCGGGGGGACAGGGTTATCAGCCCCAGCATTTT	CASSPGGQGYQPQHF
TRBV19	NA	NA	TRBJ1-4	TGTGCCAGTAGTACGCGCGCCGGGGGGAGACTAGAAAAACTGTTTTTT	CASSTRAGGRLEKLFF
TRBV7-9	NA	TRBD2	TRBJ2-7	TGTGCCAGCAGCTCCGGGACTAGCGGGCCCCGCTACGAGCAGTACTTC	CASSSGTSGPRYEQYF
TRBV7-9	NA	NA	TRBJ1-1	TGTGCCAGCAGCTTCATAGGGGTTGGCACTGAAGCTTTCTTT	CASSFIGVGTEAFF
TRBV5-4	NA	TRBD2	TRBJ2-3	TGTGCCAGCAGCGTCGGACTAGCGGGGGGGGGCTTAGATACGCAGTATTTT	CASSVGLAGGGLDTQYF
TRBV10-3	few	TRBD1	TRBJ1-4	TGTGCCATCAGTGACCCCGGGACAGGGGACGAAAAACTGTTTTTT	CAISDPGTGDEKLFF
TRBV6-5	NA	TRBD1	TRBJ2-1	TGTGCCAGCAGGTCCGGGACAGGGCTGCGGAATGAGCAGTTCTTC	CASRSGTGLRNEQFF
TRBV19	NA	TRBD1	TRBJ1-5	TGTGCCAGTAGGTCCGGGACAGGGGGGAATCAGCCCCAGCATTTT	CASRSGTGGNQPQHF
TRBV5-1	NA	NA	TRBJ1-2	TGCGCCAGCAGCTTGAGTCTGGGAGGGTCGTACTATGGCTACACCTTC	CASSLSLGGSYYGYTF
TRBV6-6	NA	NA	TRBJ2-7	TGTGCCAGCCGTCCCCCCTCGGGGGGCACGACCTACGAGCAGTACTTC	CASRPPSGGTTYEQYF
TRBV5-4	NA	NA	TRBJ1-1	TGTGCCAGCAGTTCTTATGGAGTTCAGGGGAACACTGAAGCTTTCTTT	CASSSYGVQGNTEAFF
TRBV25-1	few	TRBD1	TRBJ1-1	TGTGCCAGCAGTGCCACAGGGGCTCGGGCTGAAGCTTTCTTT	CASSATGARAEAFF
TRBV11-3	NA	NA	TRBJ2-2	TGTGCCAGCAGCTTAGGGCACGGGGAGCTGTTTTTT	CASSLGHGELFF
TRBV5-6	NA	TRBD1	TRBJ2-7	TGTGCCAGCAGCTTCACCCGGGACAGGGCCCCCTACGAGCAGTACTTC	CASSFTRDRAPYEQYF
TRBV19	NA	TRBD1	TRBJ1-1	TGTGCCAGTTCGGACAGGGGACGAGGAAAGACTGAAGCTTTCTTT	CASSDRGRGKTEAFF
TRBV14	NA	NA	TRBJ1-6	TGTGCCAGCAGCCAAGAACGTATGGCTTCACCCCTCCACTTT	CASSQERMASPLHF
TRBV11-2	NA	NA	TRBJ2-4	TGTGCCAGCAGCCTATCCGGCGGTCTAGCCAAAAACATTCAGTACTTC	CASSLSGGLAKNIQYF
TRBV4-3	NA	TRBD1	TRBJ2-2	TGCGCCAGCAGCCAAGACGGCAGGGGGCTTTCGTCCGGGGAGCTGTTTTTT	CASSQDGRGLSSGELFF
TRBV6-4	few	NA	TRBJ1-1	TGTGCCAGCAGTGACTCGATTAGGGGTGAAGCTTTCTTT	CASSDSIRGEAFF
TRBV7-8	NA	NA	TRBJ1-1	TGTGCCAGCAGCGTGGGACAGAACACTGAAGCTTTCTTT	CASSVGQNTEAFF
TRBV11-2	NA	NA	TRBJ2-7	TGTGCCAGCAGCTCATACGACAGATCCTCCTACGAGCAGTACTTC	CASSSYDRSSYEQYF
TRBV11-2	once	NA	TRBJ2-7	TGTGCCAGCAGCTTAAGAACTAACTACGAGCAGTACTTC	CASSLRTNYEQYF
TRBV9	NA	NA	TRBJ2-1	TGTGCCAGCAGCGTTGGCGGGGGCCTCAATGAGCAGTTCTTC	CASSVGGGLNEQFF
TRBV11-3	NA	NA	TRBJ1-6	TGTGCCAGCAGCTTGAGGCAGGGCTCCAGAGTCCTCCACTTT	CASSLRQGSRVLHF
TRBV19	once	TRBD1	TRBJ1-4	TGTGCCAGTAGAGACAGGGGCCCAACTAATGAAAAACTGTTTTTT	CASRDRGPTNEKLFF
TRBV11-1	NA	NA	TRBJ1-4	TGTGCCAGCAGCCCGTCAACACGTCTTGAAAAACTGTTTTTT	CASSPSTRLEKLFF
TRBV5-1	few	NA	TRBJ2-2	TGCGCCAGCAGATTAGCACTACCGAACACCGGGGAGCTGTTTTTT	CASRLALPNTGELFF
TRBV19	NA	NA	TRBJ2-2	TGTGCCAGTAGTATAGGAACAAACACCGGGGAGCTGTTTTTT	CASSIGTNTGELFF
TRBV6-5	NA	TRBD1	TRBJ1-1	TGTGCCAGCAGTACGCCGGGACAGACGAACACTGAAGCTTTCTTT	CASSTPGQTNTEAFF
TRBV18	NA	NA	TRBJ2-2	TGTGCCAGCTCACCAGTACTGTCTGATACCGGGGAGCTGTTTTTT	CASSPVLSDTGELFF